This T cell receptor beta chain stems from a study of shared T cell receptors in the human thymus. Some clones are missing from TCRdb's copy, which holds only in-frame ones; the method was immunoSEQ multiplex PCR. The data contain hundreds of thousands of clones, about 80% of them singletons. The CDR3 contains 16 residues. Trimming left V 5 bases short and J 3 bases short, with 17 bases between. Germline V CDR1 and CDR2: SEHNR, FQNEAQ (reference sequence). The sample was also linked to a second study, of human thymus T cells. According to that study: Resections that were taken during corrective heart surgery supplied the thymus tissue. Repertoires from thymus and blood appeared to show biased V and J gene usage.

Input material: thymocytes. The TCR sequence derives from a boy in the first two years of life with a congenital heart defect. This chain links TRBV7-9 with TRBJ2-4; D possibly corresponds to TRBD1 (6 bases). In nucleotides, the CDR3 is TGTGCCAGCAGCCCTAAAGGGGGAAAGGGCAAAAACATTCAGTACTTC. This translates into CASSPKGGKGKNIQYF.